The 4 T cell receptor beta chains reported below all come from one sample, sequenced in a study of cytomegalovirus exposure and HLA in healthy donors. Use of 60 Vbeta and 13 Jbeta primers characterized the PCR. Libraries were prepared by immunoSEQ multiplex PCR; TCRdb keeps only in-frame clonotypes and omits some of them. The sample has about 160,000 clones; approximately 86% are singletons. Sequenced sample: PBMCs. Every receptor here comes from a male donor in good health and CMV-seronegative.

V usage is TRBV7-3 and J usage is TRBJ2-1; tentative D call: TRBD2 (5 bases). Per germline, CDR1 SGHTA and CDR2 FQGTGA. CDR3 length equals 14 residues. The V gene lost 0 bases and the J gene lost 9 bases, with 12 bases spanning the gap. The CDR3 nucleotides are TGTGCCAGCAGCTTAACCAGCAGCGGCAGTGAGCAGTTCTTC. Amino acids: CASSLTSSGSEQFF.

This clone was picked up one time. The chain combines TRBV29-1 with TRBJ2-7; the D gene could be TRBD1 or TRBD2 (6 bases each). The CDR3 sequence is 14 residues long. Germline V lookup: CDR1 SQVTM, CDR2 ANQGSEA. The V end lost 6 bases, the J end lost 3 bases, and 18 bases lay between the germline ends. This CDR3 is CSVEQGAGFYEQYF. CDR3 nucleotide sequence: TGCAGCGTCGAACAGGGTGCGGGGTTCTACGAGCAGTACTTC.

The chain joins TRBV2 to TRBJ2-3; D may be TRBD2 (6 bases). This CDR3 is 12 amino acids long. V shed 1 base and J shed 14 bases, with 13 bases lying between them. Germline V gene lookup returns CDR1 SNHLY and CDR2 FYNNEI. The CDR3 spells CASSEGSLAPYF. DNA for the CDR3: TGTGCCAGCAGTGAAGGTTCACTAGCTCCGTATTTT.

V is TRBV7-9 and J is TRBJ2-2; 13 nucleotides match TRBD2. Germline V gene sequence: CDR1 SEHNR, CDR2 FQNEAQ (reference sequence). CDR3 size: 15 residues. J gave up 6 bases and V 5 bases, and 3 bases lay outside the gene matches. CDR3 protein: CASSTSGRAPGELFF. CDR3 DNA: TGTGCCAGCAGCACTAGCGGGAGGGCCCCCGGGGAGCTGTTTTTT.